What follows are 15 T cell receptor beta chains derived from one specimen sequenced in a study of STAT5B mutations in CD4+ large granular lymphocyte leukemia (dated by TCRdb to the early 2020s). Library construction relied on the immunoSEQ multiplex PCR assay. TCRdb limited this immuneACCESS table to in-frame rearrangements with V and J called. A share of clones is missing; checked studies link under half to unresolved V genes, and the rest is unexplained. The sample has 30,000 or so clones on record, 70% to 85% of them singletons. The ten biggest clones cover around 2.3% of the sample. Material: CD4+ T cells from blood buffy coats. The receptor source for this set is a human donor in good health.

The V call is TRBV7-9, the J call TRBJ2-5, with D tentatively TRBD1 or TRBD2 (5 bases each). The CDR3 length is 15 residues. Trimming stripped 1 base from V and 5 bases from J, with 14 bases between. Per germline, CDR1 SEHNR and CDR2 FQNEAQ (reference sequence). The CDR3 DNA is TGTGCCAGCAGCTTAGATCGACAGCGAGGGGAGACCCAGTACTTC. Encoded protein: CASSLDRQRGETQYF.

The CDR3 DNA reads TGTGCCAGCAGCGCTACGCGTGCTGAAGCTTTCTTT. It codes for CASSATRAEAFF. The chain recombines TRBV11-2 with TRBJ1-1, with D unresolved. In germline, CDR1 is SGHAT, CDR2 FQNNGV. V lost 5 bases to trimming and J lost 6 bases, with 10 bases between them. The CDR3 runs 12 residues.

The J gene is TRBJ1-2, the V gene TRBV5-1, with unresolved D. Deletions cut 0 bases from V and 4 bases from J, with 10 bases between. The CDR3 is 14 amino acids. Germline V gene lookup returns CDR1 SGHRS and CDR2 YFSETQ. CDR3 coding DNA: TGCGCCAGCAGCTTGGGGCAGTCCATCTATGGCTACACCTTC. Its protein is CASSLGQSIYGYTF.

CDR3 nucleotides: TGTGCCAGTAGTATGGGAATTTCGGGTAACTATGGCTACACCTTC. Encoded protein: CASSMGISGNYGYTF. This chain uses TRBV19 with TRBJ1-2; D not certain. Germline V gene lookup returns CDR1 LNHDA and CDR2 SQIVND (reference sequence). This CDR3 region has 15 residues. V dropped 3 bases and J dropped 1 base, with 12 bases sitting between them.

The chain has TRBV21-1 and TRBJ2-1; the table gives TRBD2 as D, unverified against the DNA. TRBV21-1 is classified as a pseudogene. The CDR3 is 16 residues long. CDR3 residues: CASTLSLGLAGDEQFF. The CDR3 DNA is TGTGCCAGCACTTTAAGCCTCGGACTAGCGGGAGATGAGCAGTTCTTC.

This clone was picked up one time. CDR3 amino acids: CASSLQGQFGAFF. The CDR3 DNA follows: TGTGCCAGCAGTCTACAGGGTCAGTTCGGCGCTTTCTTT. This sequence joins TRBV28 and TRBJ1-1; possibly TRBD1 for D (6 bases). The V gene's germline CDR1 is MDHEN and CDR2 SYDVKM. The CDR3 extends over 13 amino acids. V gave up 5 bases and J gave up 11 bases, with 18 bases separating them.

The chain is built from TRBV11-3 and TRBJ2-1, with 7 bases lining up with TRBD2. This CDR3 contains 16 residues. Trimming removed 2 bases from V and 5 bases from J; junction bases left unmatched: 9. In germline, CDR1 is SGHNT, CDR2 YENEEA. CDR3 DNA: TGTGCCAGCAGCTTACGGCGGGGGTCTAAGAACAATGAGCAGTTCTTC. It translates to CASSLRRGSKNNEQFF.

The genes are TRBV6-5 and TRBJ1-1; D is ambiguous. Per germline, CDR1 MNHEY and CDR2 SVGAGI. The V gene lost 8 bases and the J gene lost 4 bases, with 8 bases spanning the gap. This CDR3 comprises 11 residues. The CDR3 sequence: CASSGGTEAFF. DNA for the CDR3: TGTGCCAGCTCGGGAGGCACTGAAGCTTTCTTT.

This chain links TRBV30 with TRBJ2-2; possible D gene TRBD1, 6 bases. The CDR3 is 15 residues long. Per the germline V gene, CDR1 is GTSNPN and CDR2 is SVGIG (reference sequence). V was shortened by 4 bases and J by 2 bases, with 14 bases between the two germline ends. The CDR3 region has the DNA TGTGCCTGGACCCCCGAGGACAGTAACACCGGGGAGCTGTTTTTT. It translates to CAWTPEDSNTGELFF.

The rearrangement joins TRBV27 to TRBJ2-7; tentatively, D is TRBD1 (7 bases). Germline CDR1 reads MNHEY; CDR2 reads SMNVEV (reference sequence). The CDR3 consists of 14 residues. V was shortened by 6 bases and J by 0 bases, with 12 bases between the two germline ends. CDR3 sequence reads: CASRPGGNSYEQYF. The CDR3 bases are TGTGCCAGCAGGCCAGGGGGGAACTCCTACGAGCAGTACTTC.

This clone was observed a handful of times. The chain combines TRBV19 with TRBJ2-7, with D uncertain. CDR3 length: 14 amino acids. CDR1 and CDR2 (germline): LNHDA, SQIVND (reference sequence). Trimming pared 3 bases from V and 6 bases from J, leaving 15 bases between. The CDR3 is CASSIQYAKAEQYF. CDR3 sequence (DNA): TGTGCCAGTAGTATCCAATACGCTAAGGCCGAGCAGTACTTC.

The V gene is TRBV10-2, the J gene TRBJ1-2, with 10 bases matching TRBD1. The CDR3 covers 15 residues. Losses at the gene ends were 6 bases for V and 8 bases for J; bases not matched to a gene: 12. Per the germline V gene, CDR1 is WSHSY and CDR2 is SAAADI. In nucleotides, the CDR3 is TGCGCCAGCAGCCACTTGGACAGGGGGGCGGAGGGCTACACCTTC. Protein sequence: CASSHLDRGAEGYTF.

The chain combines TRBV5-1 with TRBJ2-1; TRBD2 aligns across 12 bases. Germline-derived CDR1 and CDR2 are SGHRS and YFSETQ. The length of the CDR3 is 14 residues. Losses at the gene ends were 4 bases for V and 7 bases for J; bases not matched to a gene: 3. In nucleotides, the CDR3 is TGCGCCAGCAGCACCGGACTAGCGGGAAATGAGCAGTTCTTC. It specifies CASSTGLAGNEQFF.

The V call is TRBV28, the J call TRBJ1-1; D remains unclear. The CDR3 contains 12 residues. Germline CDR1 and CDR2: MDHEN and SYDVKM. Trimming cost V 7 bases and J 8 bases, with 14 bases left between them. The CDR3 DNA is TGTGCCAGCATAATAGGTACAACAGAAGCTTTCTTT. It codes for CASIIGTTEAFF.

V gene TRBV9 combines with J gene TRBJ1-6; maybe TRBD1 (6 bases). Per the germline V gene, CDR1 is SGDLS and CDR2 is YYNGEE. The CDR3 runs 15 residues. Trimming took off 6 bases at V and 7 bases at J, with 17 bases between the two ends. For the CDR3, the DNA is TGTGCCAGCAAGTTCAGACCAGACAGGAATTCACCCCTCCACTTT. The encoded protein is CASKFRPDRNSPLHF.